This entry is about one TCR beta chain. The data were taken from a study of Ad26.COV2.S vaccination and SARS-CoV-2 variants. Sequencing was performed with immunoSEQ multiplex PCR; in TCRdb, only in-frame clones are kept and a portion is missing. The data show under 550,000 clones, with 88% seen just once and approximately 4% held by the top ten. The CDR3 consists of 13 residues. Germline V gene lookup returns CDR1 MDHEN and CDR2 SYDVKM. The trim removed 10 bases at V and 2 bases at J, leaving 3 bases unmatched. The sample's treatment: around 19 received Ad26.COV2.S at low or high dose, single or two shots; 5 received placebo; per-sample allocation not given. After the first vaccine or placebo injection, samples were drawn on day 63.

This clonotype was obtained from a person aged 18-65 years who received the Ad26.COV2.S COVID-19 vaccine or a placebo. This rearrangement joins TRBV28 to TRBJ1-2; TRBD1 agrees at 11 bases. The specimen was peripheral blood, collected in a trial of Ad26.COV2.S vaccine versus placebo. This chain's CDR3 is CAIRDRGNYGYTF. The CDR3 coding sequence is TGTGCCATTCGGGACAGGGGGAACTATGGCTACACCTTC.